These T cell receptor beta chains were read from a single sample in a study of a mutant IDH1 vaccine in newly diagnosed glioma. For these receptors, no antigen is known. The table came from immunoSEQ multiplex PCR; TCRdb's copy has only in-frame clones and leaves some out. This sample has about 13,000 clones, with around three quarters found just once. This sample comprised PBMCs, obtained from a glioma patient whose treatment included an IDH1 peptide vaccine. Receptors were obtained from a woman aged 35 to 49 with glioma. The conserved cysteine and the conserved F or W are not part of the CDR3 here.

v_call: TRBV10-3; j_call: TRBJ2-5; cdr3_aa: AISRGGGAEETQY
v_call: TRBV6-1; j_call: TRBJ2-7; cdr3_aa: ASSFAGGDEQY
v_call: TRBV28; j_call: TRBJ2-7; cdr3_aa: ASNSFGAPSSYEQY
v_call: TRBV4-1; j_call: TRBJ2-3; cdr3_aa: ASSSRTGRSTDTQY
v_call: TRBV4-2; j_call: TRBJ2-3; cdr3_aa: ASSQYQRGGTDTQY
v_call: TRBV7-2; j_call: TRBJ1-5; cdr3_aa: ASSRDRDQPQH
v_call: TRBV6-1; j_call: TRBJ1-1; cdr3_aa: ASKYNLNTEAF
v_call: TRBV27; j_call: TRBJ2-1; cdr3_aa: ASAGQAYNEQF
v_call: TRBV4-1; j_call: TRBJ1-2; cdr3_aa: ASSPFGQGYGYT
v_call: TRBV7-2; j_call: TRBJ2-2; cdr3_aa: ASSPPRGANTGELF
v_call: TRBV28; j_call: TRBJ1-5; cdr3_aa: ASRTGVQPQH
v_call: TRBV27; j_call: TRBJ2-7; cdr3_aa: AGSNSGGKLYEQY